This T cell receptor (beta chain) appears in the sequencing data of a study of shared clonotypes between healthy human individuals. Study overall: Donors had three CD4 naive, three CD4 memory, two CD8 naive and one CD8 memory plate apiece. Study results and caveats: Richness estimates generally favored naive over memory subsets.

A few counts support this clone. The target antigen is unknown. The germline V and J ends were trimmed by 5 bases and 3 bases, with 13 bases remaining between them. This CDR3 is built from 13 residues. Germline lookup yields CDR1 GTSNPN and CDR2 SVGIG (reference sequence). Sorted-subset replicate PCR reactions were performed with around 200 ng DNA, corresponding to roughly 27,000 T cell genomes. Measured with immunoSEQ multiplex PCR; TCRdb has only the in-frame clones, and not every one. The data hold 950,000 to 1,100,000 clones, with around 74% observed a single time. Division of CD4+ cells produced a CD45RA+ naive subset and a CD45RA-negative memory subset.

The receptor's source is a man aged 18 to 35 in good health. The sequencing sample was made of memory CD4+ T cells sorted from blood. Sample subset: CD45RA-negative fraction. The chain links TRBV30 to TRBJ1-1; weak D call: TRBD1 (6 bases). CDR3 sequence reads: CAWALRGDTEAFF. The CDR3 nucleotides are TGTGCCTGGGCTCTTAGGGGGGACACTGAAGCTTTCTTT.